Each of the 20 T cell receptor beta chains below was sequenced from the same sample in a study of shared clonotypes between healthy human individuals. Only in-frame clones appear in the TCRdb table, and some are missing; sequencing was by immunoSEQ multiplex PCR. The sample holds millions of clones; 93% are singletons and the top ten take around 0.4%. The sequenced sample was naive CD4+ T cells from PBMCs. The subset: CD45RA+ positively selected. These receptors were obtained from a man between 18 and 29 years old in good health. Some clones in this sample may be carry-over from other donors' samples.

The chain has TRBV7-3 and TRBJ2-6; D remains unclear. This CDR3 contains 15 residues. CDR1 is SGHTA and CDR2 is FQGTGA in the germline V gene. Deletions cut 3 bases from V and 0 bases from J, with 6 bases between. The CDR3 loop reads CASSLAGSGANVLTF. Here the CDR3 DNA reads TGTGCCAGCAGCTTGGCAGGCTCTGGGGCCAACGTCCTGACTTTC.

The CDR3 sequence: CASSLRGSESYEQYF. The CDR3 coding sequence is TGTGCCAGCAGCTTACGTGGGAGTGAATCCTACGAGCAGTACTTC. The rearrangement links TRBV7-9 to TRBJ2-7; maybe TRBD2 (5 bases). This CDR3 is built from 15 residues. The germline V and J ends were trimmed by 2 bases and 1 base, with 12 bases remaining between them. Germline V gives CDR1 SEHNR, CDR2 FQNEAQ (reference sequence). Filled out from reference TRBV7-9 and TRBJ2-7, the complete variable domain reads DTGVSQNPRHKITKRGQNVTFRCDPISEHNRLYWYRQTLGQGPEFLTYFQNEAQLEKSRLLSDRFSAERPKGSFSTLEIQRTEQGDSAMYLCASSLRGSESYEQYFGPGTRLTVT.

This clone was seen only a few times. V gene TRBV11-2 combines with J gene TRBJ1-3; the D is unclear. Deletions cut 6 bases from V and 4 bases from J, with 7 bases between. Per the germline V gene, CDR1 is SGHAT and CDR2 is FQNNGV. This CDR3 has 12 amino acids. In DNA, the CDR3 is TGTGCCAGCAGTACCCTGGGAAACACCATATATTTT. This encodes CASSTLGNTIYF.

The J gene is TRBJ2-3, the V gene TRBV4-2; no reliable D call. The CDR3 is 15 amino acids. V was shortened by 1 base and J by 2 bases, with 10 bases between the two germline ends. Germline V gene lookup returns CDR1 LGHNA and CDR2 YNFKEQ. CDR3 amino acids: CASSQGSSDTDTQYF. The CDR3 region has the DNA TGTGCCAGCAGCCAAGGGAGCTCTGACACAGATACGCAGTATTTT.

This clone appeared a single time. The chain recombines TRBV27 with TRBJ2-1; TRBD2 aligns across 16 bases. Trimming took 8 bases from V and 4 from J; bases not matched to a gene: 11. Germline CDR1 reads MNHEY; CDR2 reads SMNVEV (reference sequence). This CDR3 has 18 amino acids. CDR3 loop: CASGVSGTSGRVYNEQFF. The DNA for the CDR3 is TGTGCCAGCGGGGTATCCGGGACTAGCGGGAGGGTTTACAATGAGCAGTTCTTC.

The gene calls are TRBV30 and TRBJ2-3; 7 positions match TRBD2. The germline V gene has CDR1 GTSNPN and CDR2 SVGIG (reference sequence). The trim removed 0 bases at V and 2 bases at J, leaving 8 bases unmatched. CDR3 length: 16 amino acids. The CDR3 reads CAWSVSLGTTTDTQYF. The CDR3 DNA reads as TGTGCCTGGAGTGTATCCTTGGGGACTACCACAGATACGCAGTATTTT.

The gene calls are TRBV28 and TRBJ2-2, with TRBD1 matching 7 bases. Germline V gene data show CDR1 as MDHEN and CDR2 as SYDVKM. The V and J ends lost 10 bases and 5 bases, in that order; junction bases with no gene match: 16. CDR3 length: 16 residues. CDR3 nucleotides: TGTGCCACCTCATCACCCGGGACAGACCTAACCGGGGAGCTGTTTTTT. Translated, it gives CATSSPGTDLTGELFF.

The chain recombines TRBV5-1 with TRBJ2-7; no definite D call. V lost 1 base, J lost 6 bases, and 14 bases lay in between. This CDR3 is 14 amino acids long. Germline V gene sequence: CDR1 SGHRS, CDR2 YFSETQ. The chain's CDR3 is CASSLYGPIAEQYF. DNA for the CDR3: TGCGCCAGCAGCTTGTATGGACCGATTGCCGAGCAGTACTTC.

The chain combines TRBV27 with TRBJ1-1; TRBD1 aligns across 11 bases. V shed 5 bases and J 5 bases; nucleotides not matched to a gene: 7. Looked up from germline, CDR1 is MNHEY and CDR2 is SMNVEV (reference sequence). This CDR3 comprises 15 residues. DNA of the CDR3: TGTGCCAGCAGTAGAGGACAGGGGGCGGAGACTGAAGCTTTCTTT. Translated: CASSRGQGAETEAFF.

The chain employs TRBV5-6 and TRBJ2-7; 8 bases match TRBD1. After removal of 6 bases from V and 9 bases from J, the junction contained 17 bases not matched to a gene. This CDR3 is 15 amino acids long. Germline loops: CDR1 SGHDT, CDR2 YYEEEE. The CDR3 sequence is CASTVRGQGKRGQYF. As DNA, the CDR3 is TGTGCCAGCACCGTTCGAGGACAGGGCAAAAGGGGGCAGTACTTC.

The chain links TRBV4-1 to TRBJ1-1; the D is unclear. CDR1 MGHRA and CDR2 YSYEKL come from the germline V gene. Trimming stripped 1 base from V and 2 bases from J, with 11 bases between. This CDR3 has 15 amino acids. CDR3 DNA sequence: TGCGCCAGCAGCCAAGTGAGCCATCTCAACACTGAAGCTTTCTTT. This translates into CASSQVSHLNTEAFF.

For this clone: This CDR3 is also generated by other DNA sequences in the sample. The chain has TRBV4-3 and TRBJ2-7, with 13 bases fitting TRBD2. The germline gives CDR1 LGHNA, CDR2 YSLEER. The trim removed 3 bases at V and 2 bases at J, leaving 1 base unmatched. CDR3 length: 15 residues. CDR3 loop: CASSQGTSGTYEQYF. The CDR3 region has the DNA TGCGCCAGCAGCCAGGGGACTAGCGGGACCTACGAGCAGTACTTC.

This chain joins TRBV5-6 and TRBJ1-2, with TRBD1 as a possible D gene (6 bases). The CDR3 consists of 15 residues. V lost 4 bases and J lost 4, with 17 bases in between. Germline assignment: CDR1 SGHDT and CDR2 YYEEEE. The CDR3, as DNA: TGTGCCAGCAGCCAATACAGGGAAGTTAGCTATGGCTACACCTTC. It translates to CASSQYREVSYGYTF.

This sequence joins TRBV28 and TRBJ1-4, with 10 nucleotides matching TRBD1. CDR3 size: 15 residues. CDR1 and CDR2 (germline): MDHEN, SYDVKM. The V segment lost 4 bases and the J segment 8 bases; nucleotides outside the gene matches: 7. The CDR3, as DNA: TGTGCCAGCAGTTCCCTCCCGGGACAGGGGGAAAAACTGTTTTTT. Its translation is CASSSLPGQGEKLFF.

The V and J genes are TRBV7-6 and TRBJ2-3; D gene ambiguous. The CDR3 spans 13 residues. Germline V gene lookup returns CDR1 SGHVS and CDR2 FNYEAQ. The V end was cut by 5 bases, the J end by 3 bases, with 9 bases between. CDR3 amino acids: CASSPRVTDTQYF. In DNA, the CDR3 is TGTGCCAGCAGCCCCCGCGTGACAGATACGCAGTATTTT.

The V and J genes are TRBV28 and TRBJ2-1; D tentatively fits TRBD1 or TRBD2 (6 bases each). The CDR3 length is 14 residues. The V and J ends lost 7 bases and 4 bases respectively, with 14 bases between them. From germline, CDR1 is MDHEN and CDR2 SYDVKM. CDR3 residues: CASIDGGGYNEQFF. In DNA, the CDR3 is TGTGCCAGCATTGACGGAGGGGGGTACAATGAGCAGTTCTTC.

This sequence joins TRBV5-1 and TRBJ2-7, with 8 bases lining up with TRBD1. The CDR3 length is 14 residues. Germline V gene lookup returns CDR1 SGHRS and CDR2 YFSETQ. V shed 6 bases, J shed 7 bases, and the junction held 12 bases outside the gene matches. CDR3: CASTMEGQAREQYF. The DNA of the CDR3 is TGCGCCAGCACCATGGAGGGACAGGCCAGAGAGCAGTACTTC.

The chain links TRBV5-6 to TRBJ2-3; D is unresolved. Germline V gives CDR1 SGHDT, CDR2 YYEEEE. This CDR3 comprises 13 residues. The V end was cut by 2 bases, the J end by 4 bases, with 8 bases between. CDR3 DNA sequence: TGTGCCAGCAGCTTCCAAGTGGCAGATACGCAGTATTTT. It encodes CASSFQVADTQYF.

This chain joins TRBV5-8 and TRBJ1-3; the match to TRBD1 covers 9 bases. In germline, CDR1 is SGHTS, CDR2 YDEGEE. This CDR3 region has 14 residues. J gave up 8 bases and V 2 bases, and 5 bases lay outside the gene matches. The CDR3 DNA reads as TGTGCCAGCAGCTTCAGGACAGGGGAGGACACCATATATTTT. This sequence encodes CASSFRTGEDTIYF.

This clone has a handful of counts. J is TRBJ1-5 and V is TRBV27; D gene ambiguous. CDR1 and CDR2 (germline): MNHEY, SMNVEV (reference sequence). The length of the CDR3 is 15 residues. Trimming cost V 0 bases and J 4 bases, with 10 bases left between them. The CDR3: CASSLSRHSNQPQHF. The CDR3, as DNA: TGTGCCAGCAGTTTATCCCGACACTCAAATCAGCCCCAGCATTTT.